The clone carrying this T cell receptor (beta chain) turned up a few times. TCRdb reprocessed the 5' RACE reads via MiXCR and lists one record per CDR3 protein. The table includes about 50,000 distinct CDR3 sequences, approximately 6% detected once. Trimming took 0 bases from V and 3 from J, leaving 12 bases between them. CDR3 length equals 16 residues. Germline V gives CDR1 LGHNA, CDR2 YSLEER. The source of the sample is a study of T cells after yellow fever vaccination. General study findings and limits: A minor fraction of clonotypes spanned both CD4 and CD8 compartments.

The origin of this receptor is a man aged 18 to 29 who received the YFV17D yellow fever vaccine. This chain uses TRBV4-3 with TRBJ2-1; D possibly matches TRBD1 or TRBD2 (6 bases each). The sample was PBMCs, either bulk or a sorted T-cell subset (CD4+, CD8+, memory, or dextramer-sorted; not recorded which), taken on the day of the yellow fever booster vaccination. Here the CDR3 reads CASSQDQGGGYNEQFF. The CDR3 region has the DNA TGCGCCAGCAGCCAAGATCAAGGAGGGGGCTACAATGAGCAGTTCTTC.